This paragraph reports one T cell receptor (beta chain). Its antigen is currently unknown. Roughly 200 ng DNA, approximately 30,000 T cell genomes, went into each sorted-subset replicate PCR. Repertoires were generated with immunoSEQ multiplex PCR, while TCRdb's copy carries only in-frame clones and drops some. The repertoire holds under 2,500,000 clones, with more than 90% as singletons. The sample comes from a study of shared clonotypes between healthy human individuals. Study results and limitations: Expectations were that clonotype sharing among donors would be affected by sequencing depth. Rarefaction demonstrated incomplete sorted-subset sequencing despite large depth.

The CDR3 totals 17 residues. The V end lost 6 bases, the J end lost 0 bases, and 19 bases lay between the germline ends. The germline V gene encodes CDR1 SGHTS and CDR2 YDEGEE. Sample: naive CD4+ T cells sorted from blood. Stated subset: CD45RA+ positively selected. The source of this sequence is a man between 18 and 29 years old in good health. This chain joins TRBV5-8 and TRBJ1-5; D possibly corresponds to TRBD1 (5 bases). Here the CDR3 reads CASTFGAAGPSNQPQHF. The CDR3 nucleotides are TGTGCCAGCACCTTCGGGGCCGCGGGGCCTAGCAATCAGCCCCAGCATTTT. Supplemented by reference TRBV5-8 and TRBJ1-5, the full variable domain reads EAGVTQSPTHLIKTRGQQATLRCSPISGHTSVYWYQQALGLGLQFLLWYDEGEERNRGNFPPRFSGRQFPNYSSELNVNALELEDSALYLCASTFGAAGPSNQPQHFGDGTRLSIL.